Included here is one TCR beta chain sequence, with context. The antigen is undetermined. This sample was included in a study of T cells in localized non-small cell lung cancer. V was clipped by 2 bases and J by 7 bases; unmatched bases: 8. Germline CDR1 MNHNS, CDR2 SASEGT. The CDR3 is made up of 15 amino acids. The study, taken as a whole, reports: Adjacent lung tissue had a median around 57 of the top 100 clones found in the tumor. A denser population of T cells in blood accompanied longer overall survival.

The assay was immunoSEQ multiplex PCR, and TCRdb's table has in-frame clones only and misses some. The data hold around 54,000 clones, with 86% observed a single time. This sequence joins TRBV6-1 and TRBJ2-1; TRBD2 matches at 7 bases. The source of this sequence is a male donor at least 60 years old with stage III squamous cell lung carcinoma. The sequenced sample was peripheral blood, obtained before any cancer treatment. DNA of the CDR3: TGTGCCAGCAGTGAACTGGGCGGGAGTAGGAATGAGCAGTTCTTC. This encodes CASSELGGSRNEQFF.